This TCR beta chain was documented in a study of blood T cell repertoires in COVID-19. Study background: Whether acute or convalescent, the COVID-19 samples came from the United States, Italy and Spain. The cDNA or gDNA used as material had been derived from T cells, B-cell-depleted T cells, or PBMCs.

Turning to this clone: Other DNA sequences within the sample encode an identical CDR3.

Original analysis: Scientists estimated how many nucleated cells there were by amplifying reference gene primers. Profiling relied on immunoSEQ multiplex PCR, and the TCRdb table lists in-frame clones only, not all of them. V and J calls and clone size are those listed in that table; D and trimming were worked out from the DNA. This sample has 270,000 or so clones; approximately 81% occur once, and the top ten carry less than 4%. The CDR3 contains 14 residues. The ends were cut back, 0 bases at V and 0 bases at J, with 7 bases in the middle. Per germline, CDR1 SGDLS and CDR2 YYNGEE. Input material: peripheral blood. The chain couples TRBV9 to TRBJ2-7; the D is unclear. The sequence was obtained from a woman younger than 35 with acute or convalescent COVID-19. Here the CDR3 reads CASSVGYSSYEQYF. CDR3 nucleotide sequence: TGTGCCAGCAGCGTAGGTTACAGCTCCTACGAGCAGTACTTC.